The 9 T cell receptor beta chains below were found in one sample sequenced in a study of cytomegalovirus exposure and HLA in healthy donors (dated by TCRdb to about 2017). Library method: the immunoSEQ multiplex PCR assay. The multiplex PCR relied on a mix of 60 forward primers for TCR Vbeta segments and 13 reverse primers for TCR Jbeta segments. Imported from immuneACCESS, the table was reduced by TCRdb to in-frame sequences with V and J called. These copies leave out some clones; in studies compared against another copy, an unresolved V gene accounts for under half, and the cause of the remainder is not known. The table for this sample lists 95,000 to 150,000 clones; around 75% of them were counted only once. The ten largest clones represent 2.1% of the sample. The sequenced material came from PBMCs. The receptors were sampled from a young man in good health and CMV-seronegative.

This clone appeared once. This sample includes further DNA sequences coding for the same CDR3. The rearrangement links TRBV5-1 to TRBJ2-3; 7 nucleotides align to TRBD2. Germline V gives CDR1 SGHRS, CDR2 YFSETQ. Losses at the gene ends were 4 bases for V and 5 bases for J; bases not matched to a gene: 1. The length of the CDR3 is 12 residues. Here the CDR3 reads CASSPGGDTQYF. The DNA for the CDR3 is TGCGCCAGCAGCCCGGGGGGAGATACGCAGTATTTT. The variable domain in full, with the rest retrieved from reference TRBV5-1 and TRBJ2-3, is KAGVTQTPRYLIKTRGQQVTLSCSPISGHRSVSWYQQTPGQGLQFLFEYFSETQRNKGNFPGRFSGRQFSNSRSEMNVSTLELGDSALYLCASSPGGDTQYFGPGTRLTVL.

V usage is TRBV28 and J usage is TRBJ1-3; 12 nucleotides align to TRBD1. The J segment lost 0 bases and the V segment lost 6 bases, leaving 15 bases of the junction unmatched. Germline V gene lookup returns CDR1 MDHEN and CDR2 SYDVKM. CDR3 length: 20 residues. CDR3 loop: CASSLSSGTGGSFSGNTIYF. The CDR3 DNA reads TGTGCCAGCAGCCTTAGTTCCGGGACAGGGGGCTCTTTCTCTGGAAACACCATATATTTT.

This chain uses TRBV5-1 with TRBJ2-2; TRBD2 matches at 10 bases. Germline lookup yields CDR1 SGHRS and CDR2 YFSETQ. V was pared by 3 bases and J by 6 bases, with 8 bases of the junction left unmatched. The CDR3 has 16 residues. The CDR3 coding sequence is TGCGCCAGCAGCTCGAGGAGCGGGGGGGCCGCCGGGGAGCTGTTTTTT. This sequence encodes CASSSRSGGAAGELFF.

In its sample, this clone was seen a few times. The chain couples TRBV7-9 to TRBJ1-2; D gene uncertain. CDR3 length equals 14 residues. With 1 base removed from V and 8 bases from J, the gap between germline ends came to 14 bases. From germline, CDR1 is SEHNR and CDR2 FQNEAQ (reference sequence). DNA of the CDR3: TGTGCCAGCAGCTTAGAAGACGGAGTACGAGGCTACACCTTC. This translates into CASSLEDGVRGYTF.

CDR3 region: CASSTGLAGIARSTDTQYF. For the CDR3, the DNA is TGTGCCAGCAGCACGGGACTAGCGGGGATAGCTCGGAGCACAGATACGCAGTATTTT. This chain joins TRBV5-4 and TRBJ2-3, with 13 bases that match TRBD2. Germline assignment: CDR1 SGHNT and CDR2 YYREEE (reference sequence). V dropped 4 bases and J dropped 0; count of bases not matched to a gene: 11. The CDR3 totals 19 residues.

This chain joins TRBV30 and TRBJ2-5; D is unresolved. The CDR3 totals 11 residues. Germline CDR1 reads GTSNPN; CDR2 reads SVGIG (reference sequence). V was cut by 5 bases and J by 5 bases, with 9 bases left in between. The chain's CDR3 is CAWGRGETQYF. The CDR3 bases are TGTGCCTGGGGGCGTGGGGAGACCCAGTACTTC.

The chain joins TRBV6-1 to TRBJ2-4; TRBD1 is a possible D gene (6 bases). Trimming stripped 4 bases from V and 6 bases from J, with 16 bases between. Germline CDR1 and CDR2: MNHNS and SASEGT. The length of the CDR3 is 15 residues. The CDR3 DNA reads as TGTGCCAGCAGTGCTTCCGAGACAGGTCGAAACATTCAGTACTTC. This sequence encodes CASSASETGRNIQYF.

The chain recombines TRBV28 with TRBJ1-1, with D tentatively TRBD1 (6 bases). The CDR3 covers 15 residues. V dropped 6 bases and J dropped 5 bases, with 19 bases sitting between them. In germline, CDR1 is MDHEN, CDR2 SYDVKM. For the CDR3, the DNA is TGTGCCAGCAGCACTACTGGGAGGGGGGCAACTGAAGCTTTCTTT. Residues: CASSTTGRGATEAFF.

The V call is TRBV4-3, the J call TRBJ2-5; a possible D gene is TRBD2 (5 bases). CDR1 and CDR2 from the germline V gene are LGHNA and YSLEER. The V gene lost 1 base and the J gene lost 3 bases, with 15 bases spanning the gap. The CDR3 is 16 residues long. Here the CDR3 reads CASSQAGRRSKETQYF. For the CDR3, the DNA is TGCGCCAGCAGCCAAGCGGGGAGACGGTCTAAAGAGACCCAGTACTTC.